This entry describes one TCR beta chain. This clonotype was found many times. The target of this receptor is not known. Per-nucleotide qualities are absent, and no much larger clonotype sits a single base away. Ophthalmopathy patients had moderately to severely active disease, with a Clinical Activity Score of 3 or more, a NOSPECS grade of 4 or more, and a disease duration of less than 3 months. Exclusion was applied to patients with uncontrolled infections, other autoimmune diseases, pregnancy or lactation. Clinical symptoms, serum thyroxine and TRAb, thyroid ultrasound, and orbital computed tomography formed the basis for the diagnoses. PBMCs were isolated from 10 ml of fresh peripheral blood by Ficoll-Paque density gradient centrifugation. Total RNA was extracted with Trizol reagent, and quality was checked on an Agilent 2100 Bioanalyzer. Trimming costs V 6 bases and J 2 bases, and their ends lie 13 bases apart. From the cysteine through the phenylalanine, the CDR3 covers 14 amino acids. Kept here is only the CDR3 DNA, which spans 42 bases and is read in frame from base 1. CDR1 and CDR2 (LGHNT, FRNRAP) derive from the germline V gene.

The data originate from a study of T cells in Graves' hyperthyroidism and ophthalmopathy (dated by TCRdb to about 2019). Background on the whole study: Peripheral blood samples were taken at initial diagnosis, before any treatment was given. To identify TCR V-J signatures that set the groups apart, the researchers used a discovery cohort of more than 95 patients, made up of roughly 40 with Graves' ophthalmopathy and around 58 with stable Graves' hyperthyroidism. After blood sampling, hyperthyroidism patients were treated with methimazole at a starting dose of 30 mg daily, and ophthalmopathy patients were treated with high-dose intravenous methylprednisolone. For training and testing, the approximately 97 patients in the discovery cohort were randomly divided in a 7:3 ratio. TCR Vbeta CDR3 sequencing of 140 or so peripheral blood samples (43 ophthalmopathy, approximately 80 hyperthyroidism and approximately 17 progressor patients) is reported in the paper. Whether ophthalmopathy could be predicted prospectively was tested in an independent validation cohort made up of under 20 hyperthyroidism patients plus 17 patients who later progressed to ophthalmopathy. The study also compared thyroid tissue and blood T-cell repertoires from several Graves' hyperthyroidism patients.

What the authors observed across the whole study: No statistical method was used to fix the sample size in advance, and group allocation was not hidden from the investigators. In validation, the model predicted progression to ophthalmopathy a median of about 6 months before onset, with roughly 70% sensitivity and about 75% specificity. Most expanded thyroid clonotypes (frequency above 0.001) were also found in blood, which suggests that blood repertoires may mirror thyroid immune responses. Ophthalmopathy was separated from stable hyperthyroidism by a 13 V-J signature model, with approximately 89% sensitivity and 81% to 82% specificity obtained in cross-validation and 80%/75% obtained in testing.

The TCR beta CDR3 regions were amplified from the RNA transcripts. For the first round of RT-PCR on the TCR CDR3, the HTBI primer set was used together with the Qiagen OneStep RT-PCR kit. Libraries were constructed in a second round of multiplex PCR, after which size selection and purification were carried out. Paired-end sequencing of the libraries was performed with 100 bp reads on an Illumina HiSeq2000. For the original study's pipeline: SOAPnuke was used to process the raw data, throwing out any read that contained adapters or uncalled bases, had a mean Phred below 15, or lacked an exact constant-primer or identifier match. COPE v1.2.5 was used to merge the high-quality paired reads, and each unique nucleotide sequence was defined as a clonotype. Clonotypes were aligned to IMGT TRBV, TRBD and TRBJ reference segments using MiTCR v1.1. The analysis included only V-J combinations with a frequency above 0.0001, which together covered 98% to 99.2% of the repertoires. The TCS score was defined as the ratio of F50 (clonal expansion) to E x V (chaos), calculated using BLOSUM62-based TCRdist between CDR3 peptides within each V-J. Welch's t-statistics and random forest reduced roughly 530 V-J features to 10 to 15, which were used in a naive Bayes classifier (R e1071). TCRdb took the public reads, trimmed them with fastp at Q25, ran MiXCR for clone calling and kept in-frame beta chains. CDR3 protein duplicates are merged, each entry listing the most common genes and DNA. The V and J calls here are based on TCRdb, not the publication. The sample yields about 410,000 distinct CDR3 sequences; 14% were counted once. The ten most abundant clones make up about 19% of the sample.

The chain was built from TRBV12-5 and TRBJ1-2, with a weak D call of TRBD1 (5 bases match). The TCR sequence derives from a woman under 40 with Graves' ophthalmopathy. Sequenced material: blood. The sequence in DNA is TGTGCTAGTGGCCCAGGACACAACAACTATGGCTACACCTTC. This is translated as CASGPGHNNYGYTF. Beyond the CDR3, the reference TRBV12-5 and TRBJ1-2 genes provide the residues; the full variable domain reads: DARVTQTPRHKVTEMGQEVTMRCQPILGHNTVFWYRQTMMQGLELLAYFRNRAPLDDSGMPKDRFSAEMPDATLATLKIQPSEPRDSAVYFCASGPGHNNYGYTFGSGTRLTVV.